A selection of T cell receptor gamma chains follows, all from one sample in a study of γδ T cells in repeated Plasmodium falciparum infection. TCRdb reprocessed the multiplex PCR reads through CATT. The table records 13,000 to 15,000 gamma-chain clones, more than 1.5% of them present only once. The sequenced sample was gamma-delta T cells from blood. The receptors derive from a pool of human donors (malaria-infected and uninfected, not separated). CDR3s include the opening cysteine and the closing phenylalanine or tryptophan. Size is stated as how often the clone was seen (once, few, many) or a class if it is expanded.

clone_size: many; v_call: TRGV3; j_call: TRGJP2; cdr3_aa: CATWDRPRDWIKTF; cdr3_nt: TGTGCCACCTGGGACAGGCCTCGCGATTGGATCAAGACGTTT
clone_size: many; v_call: TRGV3; j_call: TRGJP1; cdr3_aa: CATWDRTYTTGWFKIF; cdr3_nt: TGTGCCACCTGGGACAGGACTTATACCACTGGTTGGTTCAAGATATTT
clone_size: hyperexpanded; v_call: TRGV9; j_call: TRGJ1/TRGJ2; cdr3_aa: CALWEATNYYKKLF; cdr3_nt: TGTGCCTTGTGGGAGGCTACGAATTATTATAAGAAACTCTTT
clone_size: many; v_call: TRGV2; j_call: TRGJ1/TRGJ2; cdr3_aa: CATWDGRVSYKKLF; cdr3_nt: TGTGCCACCTGGGACGGGCGCGTTTCGTATAAGAAACTCTTT
clone_size: medium-sized; v_call: TRGV5; j_call: TRGJ1/TRGJ2; cdr3_aa: CATWDRKSNYYKKLF; cdr3_nt: TGTGCCACCTGGGACAGGAAATCGAATTATTATAAGAAACTCTTT
clone_size: large; v_call: TRGV9; j_call: TRGJP; cdr3_aa: CALWDLQELGKKIKVF; cdr3_nt: TGTGCCTTGTGGGACCTTCAAGAGTTGGGCAAAAAAATCAAGGTATTT
clone_size: many; v_call: TRGV4; j_call: TRGJ1/TRGJ2; cdr3_aa: CATWDGPNHKFYYKKLF; cdr3_nt: TGTGCCACCTGGGATGGGCCCAACCATAAATTTTATTATAAGAAACTCTTT
clone_size: medium-sized; v_call: TRGV5; j_call: TRGJP1; cdr3_aa: CATWDRLAGWFKIF; cdr3_nt: TGTGCCACCTGGGACAGGCTGGCTGGTTGGTTCAAGATATTT
clone_size: medium-sized; v_call: TRGV9; j_call: TRGJ1/TRGJ2; cdr3_aa: CALWEVTKGYKKLF; cdr3_nt: TGTGCCTTGTGGGAGGTCACGAAGGGGTATAAGAAACTCTTT
clone_size: medium-sized; v_call: TRGV4; j_call: TRGJ1/TRGJ2; cdr3_aa: CATWDPKRPDYYKKLF; cdr3_nt: TGTGCCACCTGGGACCCTAAAAGACCTGATTATTATAAGAAACTCTTT
clone_size: medium-sized; v_call: TRGV9; j_call: TRGJ1/TRGJ2; cdr3_aa: CALWKDYYKKLF; cdr3_nt: TGTGCCTTGTGGAAGGATTATTATAAGAAACTCTTT
clone_size: medium-sized; v_call: TRGV9; j_call: TRGJ1/TRGJ2; cdr3_aa: CALWEYSEDYKKLF; cdr3_nt: TGTGCCTTGTGGGAGTACTCGGAGGATTATAAGAAACTCTTT
clone_size: medium-sized; v_call: TRGV9; j_call: TRGJ1/TRGJ2; cdr3_aa: CALWEVRKDYKKLF; cdr3_nt: TGTGCCTTGTGGGAGGTCCGTAAGGATTATAAGAAACTCTTT
clone_size: medium-sized; v_call: TRGV9; j_call: TRGJ1/TRGJ2; cdr3_aa: CALWGGCRKLF; cdr3_nt: TGTGCCTTGTGGGGGGGCTGTAGGAAACTCTTT
clone_size: many; v_call: TRGV5; j_call: TRGJ1/TRGJ2; cdr3_aa: CATWDRQMNYKKLF; cdr3_nt: TGTGCCACCTGGGACAGGCAAATGAATTATAAGAAACTCTTT
clone_size: many; v_call: TRGV9; j_call: TRGJP; cdr3_aa: CALWEVQDEGKKIKVF; cdr3_nt: TGTGCCTTGTGGGAGGTGCAAGATGAGGGCAAAAAAATCAAGGTATTT
clone_size: medium-sized; v_call: TRGV4; j_call: TRGJ1/TRGJ2; cdr3_aa: CATWAEYKKLF; cdr3_nt: TGTGCCACCTGGGCGGAGTATAAGAAACTCTTT
clone_size: medium-sized; v_call: TRGV9; j_call: TRGJ1/TRGJ2; cdr3_aa: CALWESVKKLF; cdr3_nt: TGTGCCTTGTGGGAAAGTGTGAAGAAACTCTTT
clone_size: many; v_call: TRGV2; j_call: TRGJ1/TRGJ2; cdr3_aa: CATWDGPYYKKLF; cdr3_nt: TGTGCCACCTGGGACGGCCCCTATTATAAGAAACTCTTT
clone_size: many; v_call: TRGV4; j_call: TRGJP2; cdr3_aa: CATWDGLGSDWIKTF; cdr3_nt: TGTGCCACCTGGGATGGGCTGGGTAGTGATTGGATCAAGACGTTT
clone_size: large; v_call: TRGV9; j_call: TRGJP; cdr3_aa: CALWEVRELGKKIKVF; cdr3_nt: TGTGCCTTGTGGGAGGTGCGGGAGTTGGGCAAAAAAATCAAGGTATTT
clone_size: medium-sized; v_call: TRGV4; j_call: TRGJ1/TRGJ2; cdr3_aa: CATWDGLYKKLF; cdr3_nt: TGTGCCACCTGGGATGGGCTTTATAAGAAACTCTTT
clone_size: large; v_call: TRGV3; j_call: TRGJ1/TRGJ2; cdr3_aa: CATWDRRGLLGYYKKLF; cdr3_nt: TGTGCCACCTGGGACAGGCGAGGGCTGTTGGGATATTATAAGAAACTCTTT
clone_size: medium-sized; v_call: TRGV2; j_call: TRGJ1/TRGJ2; cdr3_aa: CATWDGPYKKLF; cdr3_nt: TGTGCCACCTGGGACGGGCCTTATAAGAAACTCTTT
clone_size: medium-sized; v_call: TRGV2; j_call: TRGJ1/TRGJ2; cdr3_aa: CATWDGVHYKKLF; cdr3_nt: TGTGCCACCTGGGACGGGGTCCATTATAAGAAACTCTTT
clone_size: hyperexpanded; v_call: TRGV9; j_call: TRGJP; cdr3_aa: CALWEVEELGKKIKVF; cdr3_nt: TGTGCCTTGTGGGAGGTGGAAGAGTTGGGCAAAAAAATCAAGGTATTT
clone_size: many; v_call: TRGV4; j_call: TRGJ1/TRGJ2; cdr3_aa: CATWVMNYYKKLF; cdr3_nt: TGTGCCACCTGGGTTATGAATTATTATAAGAAACTCTTT
clone_size: medium-sized; v_call: TRGV9; j_call: TRGJ1/TRGJ2; cdr3_aa: CALWRSRNKKLF; cdr3_nt: TGTGCCTTGTGGAGGTCCAGAAATAAGAAACTCTTT
clone_size: many; v_call: TRGV2; j_call: TRGJ1/TRGJ2; cdr3_aa: CATWETRFYDYKKLF; cdr3_nt: TGTGCCACCTGGGAAACCCGTTTCTATGATTATAAGAAACTCTTT
clone_size: many; v_call: TRGV2; j_call: TRGJP2; cdr3_aa: CATWNSDWIKTF; cdr3_nt: TGTGCCACCTGGAATAGTGATTGGATCAAGACGTTT
clone_size: many; v_call: TRGV5; j_call: TRGJ1/TRGJ2; cdr3_aa: CATWGWDYKKLF; cdr3_nt: TGTGCCACCTGGGGATGGGATTATAAGAAACTCTTT
clone_size: medium-sized; v_call: TRGV9; j_call: TRGJ1/TRGJ2; cdr3_aa: CALWEVHGYYKKLF; cdr3_nt: TGTGCCTTGTGGGAGGTGCATGGTTATTATAAGAAACTCTTT
clone_size: medium-sized; v_call: TRGV4; j_call: TRGJ1/TRGJ2; cdr3_aa: CATWDGHYCKKLF; cdr3_nt: TGTGCCACCTGGGATGGGCATTACTGTAAGAAACTCTTT
clone_size: medium-sized; v_call: TRGV4; j_call: TRGJ1/TRGJ2; cdr3_aa: CATWDSSVEDYYKKLF; cdr3_nt: TGTGCCACCTGGGATTCTTCCGTGGAGGATTATTATAAGAAACTCTTT
clone_size: medium-sized; v_call: TRGV8; j_call: TRGJP2; cdr3_aa: CATWESDWIKTF; cdr3_nt: TGTGCCACCTGGGAGAGTGATTGGATCAAGACGTTT
clone_size: medium-sized; v_call: TRGV9; j_call: TRGJP; cdr3_aa: CALWEGTKLQELGKKIKVF; cdr3_nt: TGTGCCTTGTGGGAGGGAACCAAATTACAAGAGTTGGGCAAAAAAATCAAGGTATTT
clone_size: medium-sized; v_call: TRGV4; j_call: TRGJP2; cdr3_aa: CATWEYSSDWIKTF; cdr3_nt: TGTGCCACCTGGGAATATAGTAGTGATTGGATCAAGACGTTT
clone_size: large; v_call: TRGV9; j_call: TRGJ1/TRGJ2; cdr3_aa: CALWEKEVFDYYKKLF; cdr3_nt: TGTGCCTTGTGGGAGAAGGAAGTCTTCGATTATTATAAGAAACTCTTT